Listed here are 4 T cell receptor beta chains from one sample, sequenced in a study of cytomegalovirus exposure and HLA in healthy donors. A multiplex PCR was run with 60 Vbeta primers and 13 Jbeta primers. TCRdb's table, derived via immunoSEQ multiplex PCR, lists solely in-frame clones and lacks some. The data hold roughly 150,000 clones, with 60% to 80% observed a single time. The sample consisted of PBMCs. These receptors all come from a male donor in good health and CMV-seronegative.

The V gene is TRBV9, the J gene TRBJ1-2; 8 bases line up with TRBD1. The V gene's germline CDR1 is SGDLS and CDR2 YYNGEE. The V gene end was trimmed by 3 bases and the J gene end by 5 bases; junction bases not matched to a gene: 6. This CDR3 is built from 14 residues. The DNA for the CDR3 is TGTGCCAGCAGCGACATACAGGGGGATTATGGCTACACCTTC. As protein: CASSDIQGDYGYTF.

J is TRBJ1-1 and V is TRBV5-1; 7 bases line up with TRBD1. The CDR3 loop spans 15 amino acids. The germline V gene has CDR1 SGHRS and CDR2 YFSETQ. V was pared by 2 bases and J by 2 bases, with 6 bases of the junction left unmatched. The CDR3 region is CASSLTGTANTEAFF. CDR3 in DNA: TGCGCCAGCAGCTTAACCGGGACAGCTAACACTGAAGCTTTCTTT.

The rearrangement uses TRBV18 and TRBJ2-5; unclear D gene. CDR1 and CDR2 from the germline V gene are KGHSH and LQKENI. The V end was cut by 3 bases, the J end by 0 bases, with 8 bases between. The CDR3 is 14 amino acids. This CDR3 is CASSPRMDQETQYF. CDR3 in DNA: TGTGCCAGCTCACCCAGGATGGACCAAGAGACCCAGTACTTC.

V usage is TRBV18 and J usage is TRBJ1-1; D unresolved. Germline V lookup: CDR1 KGHSH, CDR2 LQKENI. The V and J ends lost 1 base and 3 bases respectively, with 9 bases between them. The CDR3 has 14 amino acids. The CDR3 DNA reads as TGTGCCAGCTCACCACTTTCTACAGACACTGAAGCTTTCTTT. Its protein product is CASSPLSTDTEAFF.